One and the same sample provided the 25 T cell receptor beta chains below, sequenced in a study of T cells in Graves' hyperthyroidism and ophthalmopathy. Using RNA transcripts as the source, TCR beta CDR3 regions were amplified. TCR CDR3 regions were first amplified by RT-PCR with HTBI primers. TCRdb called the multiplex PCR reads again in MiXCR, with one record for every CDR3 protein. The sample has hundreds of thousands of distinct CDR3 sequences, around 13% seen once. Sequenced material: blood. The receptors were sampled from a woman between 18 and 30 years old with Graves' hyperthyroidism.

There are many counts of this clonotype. The CDR3 spells CASSESPSGTGGGETQYF. In DNA, the CDR3 is TGTGCCAGCAGTGAAAGCCCATCCGGGACAGGGGGCGGTGAGACCCAGTACTTC. This chain uses TRBV6-1 with TRBJ2-5; 12 positions match TRBD1. The V segment lost 2 bases and the J segment 5 bases; nucleotides outside the gene matches: 12. This CDR3 spans 18 amino acids. Germline lookup yields CDR1 MNHNS and CDR2 SASEGT.

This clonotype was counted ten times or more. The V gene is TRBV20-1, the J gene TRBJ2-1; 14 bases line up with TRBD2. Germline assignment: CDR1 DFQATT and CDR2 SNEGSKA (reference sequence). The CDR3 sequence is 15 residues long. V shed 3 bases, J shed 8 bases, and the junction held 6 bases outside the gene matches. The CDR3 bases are TGCAGTGCTAGGACGGGACTAGCGGGAGCGGATGAGCAGTTCTTC. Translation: CSARTGLAGADEQFF.

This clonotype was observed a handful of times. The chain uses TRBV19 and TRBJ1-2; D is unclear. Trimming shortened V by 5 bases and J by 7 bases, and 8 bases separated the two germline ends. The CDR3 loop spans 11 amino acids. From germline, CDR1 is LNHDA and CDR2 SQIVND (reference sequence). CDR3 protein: CASSGPGGYTF. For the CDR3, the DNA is TGTGCCAGTAGTGGTCCCGGTGGCTACACCTTC.

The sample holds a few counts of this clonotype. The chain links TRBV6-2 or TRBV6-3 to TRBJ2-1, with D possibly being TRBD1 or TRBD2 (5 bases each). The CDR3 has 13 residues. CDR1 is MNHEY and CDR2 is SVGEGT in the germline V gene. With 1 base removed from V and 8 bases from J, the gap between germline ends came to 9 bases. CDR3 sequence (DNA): TGTGCCAGCAGTTACTTGGGGGTAGATGAGCAGTTCTTC. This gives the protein CASSYLGVDEQFF.

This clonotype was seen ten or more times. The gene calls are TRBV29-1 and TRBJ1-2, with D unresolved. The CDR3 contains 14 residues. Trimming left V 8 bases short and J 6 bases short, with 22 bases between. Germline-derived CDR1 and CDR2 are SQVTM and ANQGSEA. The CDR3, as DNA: TGCAGCACCCGCCGGGCGGCGTCGGCCGATGGCTACACCTTC. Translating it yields CSTRRAASADGYTF.

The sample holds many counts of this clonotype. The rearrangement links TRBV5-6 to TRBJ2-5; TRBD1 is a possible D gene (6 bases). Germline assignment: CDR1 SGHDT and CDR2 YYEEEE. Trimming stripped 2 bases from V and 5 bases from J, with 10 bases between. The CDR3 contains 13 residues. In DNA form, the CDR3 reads TGTGCCAGCAGCTTCAACAGGGTCGAGACCCAGTACTTC. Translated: CASSFNRVETQYF.

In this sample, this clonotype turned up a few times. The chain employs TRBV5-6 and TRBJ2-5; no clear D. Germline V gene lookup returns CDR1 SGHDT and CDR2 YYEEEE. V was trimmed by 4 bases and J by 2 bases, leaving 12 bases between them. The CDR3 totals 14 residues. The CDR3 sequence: CASSRNFIQETQYF. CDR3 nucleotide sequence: TGTGCCAGCAGCCGAAATTTCATACAAGAGACCCAGTACTTC.

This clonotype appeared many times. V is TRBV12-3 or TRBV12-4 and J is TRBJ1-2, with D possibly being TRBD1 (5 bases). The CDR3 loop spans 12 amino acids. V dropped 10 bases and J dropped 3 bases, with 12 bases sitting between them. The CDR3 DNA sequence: TGTGCCACCATCAGAGGGGACTATGGCTACACCTTC. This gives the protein CATIRGDYGYTF.

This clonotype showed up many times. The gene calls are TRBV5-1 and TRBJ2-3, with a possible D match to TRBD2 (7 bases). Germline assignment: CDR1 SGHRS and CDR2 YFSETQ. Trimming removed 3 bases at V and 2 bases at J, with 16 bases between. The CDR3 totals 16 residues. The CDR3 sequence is CASSSGGGDLTDTQYF. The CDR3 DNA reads TGCGCCAGCAGCTCCGGAGGGGGGGACCTCACAGATACGCAGTATTTT.

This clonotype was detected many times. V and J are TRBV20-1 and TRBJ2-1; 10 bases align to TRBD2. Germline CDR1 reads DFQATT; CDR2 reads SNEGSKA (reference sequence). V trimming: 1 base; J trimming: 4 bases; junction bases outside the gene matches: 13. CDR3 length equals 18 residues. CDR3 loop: CSARVRAGGTVGYNEQFF. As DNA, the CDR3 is TGCAGTGCTAGAGTCCGAGCGGGAGGGACGGTAGGGTACAATGAGCAGTTCTTC.

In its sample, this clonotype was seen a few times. The CDR3 DNA reads TGTGCCAGCAGTTTAAGGGGCATCAGGGGACCTCAGCCCCAGCATTTT. Protein: CASSLRGIRGPQPQHF. The chain links TRBV28 to TRBJ1-5, with a weak D call TRBD1 (6 bases). Germline V lookup: CDR1 MDHEN, CDR2 SYDVKM. The V end lost 2 bases, the J end lost 6 bases, and 17 bases lay between the germline ends. This CDR3 comprises 16 residues.

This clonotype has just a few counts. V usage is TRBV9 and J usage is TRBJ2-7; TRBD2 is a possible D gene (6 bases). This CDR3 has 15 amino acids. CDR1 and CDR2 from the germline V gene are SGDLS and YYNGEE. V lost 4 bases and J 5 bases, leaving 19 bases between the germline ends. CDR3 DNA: TGTGCCAGCAGCCCTACGGGGGTAAGAGGTAACGAGCAGTACTTC. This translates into CASSPTGVRGNEQYF.

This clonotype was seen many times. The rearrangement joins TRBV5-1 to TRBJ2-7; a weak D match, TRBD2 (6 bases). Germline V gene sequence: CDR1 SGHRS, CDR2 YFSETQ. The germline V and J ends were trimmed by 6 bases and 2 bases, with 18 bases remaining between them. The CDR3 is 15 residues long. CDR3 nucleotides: TGCGCCAGCACCTATGCCCGCGGCGGGACCTACGAGCAGTACTTC. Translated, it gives CASTYARGGTYEQYF.

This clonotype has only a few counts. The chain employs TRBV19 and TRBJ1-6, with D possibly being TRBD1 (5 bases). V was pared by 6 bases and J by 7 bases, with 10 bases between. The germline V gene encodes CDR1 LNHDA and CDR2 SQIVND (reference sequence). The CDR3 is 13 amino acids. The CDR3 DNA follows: TGTGCCAGTAGCCCAGGGAACAATTCACCCCTCCACTTT. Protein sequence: CASSPGNNSPLHF.

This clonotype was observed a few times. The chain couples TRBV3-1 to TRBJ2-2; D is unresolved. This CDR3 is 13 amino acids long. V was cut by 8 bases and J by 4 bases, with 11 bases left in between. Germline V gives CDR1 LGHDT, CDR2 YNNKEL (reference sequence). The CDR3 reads CASSTVATGELFF. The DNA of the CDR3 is TGTGCCAGCTCTACGGTGGCCACCGGGGAGCTGTTTTTT.

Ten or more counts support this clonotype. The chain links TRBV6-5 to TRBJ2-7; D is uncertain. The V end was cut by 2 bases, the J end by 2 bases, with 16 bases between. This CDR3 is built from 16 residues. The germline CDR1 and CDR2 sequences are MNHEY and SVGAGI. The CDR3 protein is CASSYPPGAEPYEQYF. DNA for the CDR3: TGTGCCAGCAGTTACCCCCCGGGCGCCGAACCCTACGAGCAGTACTTC.

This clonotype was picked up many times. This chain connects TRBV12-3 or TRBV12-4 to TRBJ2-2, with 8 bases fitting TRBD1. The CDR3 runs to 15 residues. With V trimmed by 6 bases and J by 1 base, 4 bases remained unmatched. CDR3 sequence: CASRGQGENTGELFF. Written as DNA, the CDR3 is TGTGCCAGCAGAGGACAGGGCGAGAACACCGGGGAGCTGTTTTTT.

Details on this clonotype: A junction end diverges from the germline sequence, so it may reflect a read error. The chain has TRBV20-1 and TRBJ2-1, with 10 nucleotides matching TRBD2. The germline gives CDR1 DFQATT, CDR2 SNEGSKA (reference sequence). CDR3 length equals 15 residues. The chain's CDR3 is CSARKASGSVHEQLF. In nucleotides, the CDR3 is TGCAGTGCTAGAAAGGCTAGCGGGAGTGTGCATGAGCAGCTCTTC.

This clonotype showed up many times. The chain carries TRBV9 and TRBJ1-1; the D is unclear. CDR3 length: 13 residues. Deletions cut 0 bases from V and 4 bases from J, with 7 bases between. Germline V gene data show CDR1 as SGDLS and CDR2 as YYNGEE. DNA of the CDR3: TGTGCCAGCAGCGTAGGTCTTGTCACTGAAGCTTTCTTT. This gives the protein CASSVGLVTEAFF.

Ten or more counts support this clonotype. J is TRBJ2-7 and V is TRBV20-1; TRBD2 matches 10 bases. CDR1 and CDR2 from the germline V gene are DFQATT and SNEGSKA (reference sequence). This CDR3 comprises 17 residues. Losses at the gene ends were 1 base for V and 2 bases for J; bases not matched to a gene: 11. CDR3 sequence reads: CSARVGPSSGGTYEQYF. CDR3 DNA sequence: TGCAGTGCTAGAGTTGGACCGTCTAGCGGGGGAACCTACGAGCAGTACTTC.

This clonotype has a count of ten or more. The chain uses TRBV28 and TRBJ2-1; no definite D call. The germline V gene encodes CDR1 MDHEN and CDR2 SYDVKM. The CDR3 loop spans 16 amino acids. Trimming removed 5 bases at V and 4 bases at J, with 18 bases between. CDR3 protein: CASSRLGGLTYNEQFF. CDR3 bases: TGTGCCAGCAGTCGGTTAGGCGGCCTTACTTACAATGAGCAGTTCTTC.

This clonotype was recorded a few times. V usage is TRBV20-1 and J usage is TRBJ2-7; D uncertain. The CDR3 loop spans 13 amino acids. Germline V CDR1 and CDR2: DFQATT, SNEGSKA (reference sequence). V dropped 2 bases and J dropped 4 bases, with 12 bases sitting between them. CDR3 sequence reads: CSARRGDLYEQYF. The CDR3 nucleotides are TGCAGTGCTAGAAGAGGTGACCTATACGAGCAGTACTTC.

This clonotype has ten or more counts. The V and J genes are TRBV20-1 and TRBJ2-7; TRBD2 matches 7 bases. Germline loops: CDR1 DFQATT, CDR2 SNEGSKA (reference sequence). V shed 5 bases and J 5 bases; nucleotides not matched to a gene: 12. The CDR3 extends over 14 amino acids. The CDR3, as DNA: TGCAGTGCTTACCCGGGACGTCGGGGGGACGAGCAGTACTTC. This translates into CSAYPGRRGDEQYF.

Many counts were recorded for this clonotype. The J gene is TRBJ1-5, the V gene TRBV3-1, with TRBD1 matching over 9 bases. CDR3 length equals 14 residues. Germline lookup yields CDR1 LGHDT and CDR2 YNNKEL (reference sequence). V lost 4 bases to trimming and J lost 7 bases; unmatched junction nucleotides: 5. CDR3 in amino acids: CASSPHRGQQPQHF. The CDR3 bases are TGTGCCAGCAGCCCTCACAGGGGGCAGCAGCCCCAGCATTTT.

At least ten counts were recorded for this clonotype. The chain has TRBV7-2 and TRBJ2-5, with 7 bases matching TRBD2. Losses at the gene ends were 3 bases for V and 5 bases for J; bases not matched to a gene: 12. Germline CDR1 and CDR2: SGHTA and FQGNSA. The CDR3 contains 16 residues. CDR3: CASSLTRGGSGETQYF. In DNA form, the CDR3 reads TGTGCCAGCAGCTTGACAAGGGGCGGGAGCGGCGAGACCCAGTACTTC.